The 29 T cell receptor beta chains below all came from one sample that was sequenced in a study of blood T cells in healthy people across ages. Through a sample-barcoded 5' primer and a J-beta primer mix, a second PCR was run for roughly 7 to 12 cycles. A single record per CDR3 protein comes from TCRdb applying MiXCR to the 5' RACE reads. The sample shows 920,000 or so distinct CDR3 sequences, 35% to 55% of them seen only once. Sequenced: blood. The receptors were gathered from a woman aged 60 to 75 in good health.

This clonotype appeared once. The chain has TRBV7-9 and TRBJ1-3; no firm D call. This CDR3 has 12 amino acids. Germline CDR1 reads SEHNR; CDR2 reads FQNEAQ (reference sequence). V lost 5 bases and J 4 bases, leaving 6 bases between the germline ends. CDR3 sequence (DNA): TGTGCCAGCAGCGAACGGGGAAACACCATATATTTT. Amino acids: CASSERGNTIYF.

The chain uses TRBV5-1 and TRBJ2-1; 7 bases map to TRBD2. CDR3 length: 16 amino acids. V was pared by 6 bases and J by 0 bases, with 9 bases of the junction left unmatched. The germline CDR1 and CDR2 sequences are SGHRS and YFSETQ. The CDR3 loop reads CASTGGGADSYNEQFF. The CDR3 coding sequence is TGCGCCAGCACCGGGGGAGGGGCTGACTCCTACAATGAGCAGTTCTTC.

CDR3 DNA sequence: TGCAGTGCTAGAGTATTAAGCCGGGGTCATGAGCAGTTCTTC. Residues: CSARVLSRGHEQFF. This chain links TRBV20-1 with TRBJ2-1, with D possibly TRBD2 on 5 matching bases. CDR1 is DFQATT and CDR2 is SNEGSKA in the germline V gene (reference sequence). This CDR3 is built from 14 residues. V was shortened by 1 base and J by 8 bases, with 15 bases between the two germline ends.

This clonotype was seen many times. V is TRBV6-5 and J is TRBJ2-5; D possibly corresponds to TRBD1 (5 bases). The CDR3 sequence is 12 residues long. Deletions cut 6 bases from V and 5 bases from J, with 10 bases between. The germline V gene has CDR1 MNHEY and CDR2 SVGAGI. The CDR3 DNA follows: TGTGCCAGCAGGGGTCCAGGGGAGACCCAGTACTTC. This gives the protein CASRGPGETQYF.

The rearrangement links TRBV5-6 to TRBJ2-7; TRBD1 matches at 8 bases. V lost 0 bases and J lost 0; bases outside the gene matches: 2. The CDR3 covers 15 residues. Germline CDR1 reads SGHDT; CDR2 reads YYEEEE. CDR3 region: CASSLEQGVSYEQYF. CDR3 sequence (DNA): TGTGCCAGCAGCTTGGAACAGGGGGTCTCCTACGAGCAGTACTTC. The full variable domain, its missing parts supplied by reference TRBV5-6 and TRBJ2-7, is DAGVTQSPTHLIKTRGQQVTLRCSPKSGHDTVSWYQQALGQGPQFIFQYYEEEERQRGNFPDRFSGHQFPNYSSELNVNALLLGDSALYLCASSLEQGVSYEQYFGPGTRLTVT.

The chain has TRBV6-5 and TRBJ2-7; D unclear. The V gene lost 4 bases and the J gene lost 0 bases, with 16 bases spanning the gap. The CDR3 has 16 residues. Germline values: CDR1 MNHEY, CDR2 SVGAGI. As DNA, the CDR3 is TGTGCCAGCAGTTGGTCCCGGACCTTTTTCTCCTACGAGCAGTACTTC. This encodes CASSWSRTFFSYEQYF.

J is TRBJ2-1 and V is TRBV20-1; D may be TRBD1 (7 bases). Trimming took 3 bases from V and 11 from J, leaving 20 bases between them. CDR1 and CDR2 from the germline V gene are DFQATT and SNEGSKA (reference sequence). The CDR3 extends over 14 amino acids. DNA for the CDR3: TGCAGTGCTAGCCTACAGGGGATGGAGGGGAAGCAGTTCTTC. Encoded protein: CSASLQGMEGKQFF.

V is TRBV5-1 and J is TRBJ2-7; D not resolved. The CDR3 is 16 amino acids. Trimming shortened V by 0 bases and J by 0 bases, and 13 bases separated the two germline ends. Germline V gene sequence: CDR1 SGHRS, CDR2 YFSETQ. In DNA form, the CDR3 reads TGCGCCAGCAGCTTGGGTGGGCGGTCGACCTCCTACGAGCAGTACTTC. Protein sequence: CASSLGGRSTSYEQYF.

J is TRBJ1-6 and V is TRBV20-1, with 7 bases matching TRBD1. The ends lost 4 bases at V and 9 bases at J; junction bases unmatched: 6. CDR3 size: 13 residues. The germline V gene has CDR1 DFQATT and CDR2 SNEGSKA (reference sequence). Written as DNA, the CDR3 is TGCAGTGCTATCACAGGGGATGGTTCACCCCTCCACTTT. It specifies CSAITGDGSPLHF.

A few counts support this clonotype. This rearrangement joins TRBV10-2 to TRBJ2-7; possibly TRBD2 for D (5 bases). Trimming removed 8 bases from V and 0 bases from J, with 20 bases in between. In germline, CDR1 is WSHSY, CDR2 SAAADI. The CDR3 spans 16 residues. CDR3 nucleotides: TGCGCCAGCTACGATTTCCAGCGGTCGAGCTCCTACGAGCAGTACTTC. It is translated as CASYDFQRSSSYEQYF.

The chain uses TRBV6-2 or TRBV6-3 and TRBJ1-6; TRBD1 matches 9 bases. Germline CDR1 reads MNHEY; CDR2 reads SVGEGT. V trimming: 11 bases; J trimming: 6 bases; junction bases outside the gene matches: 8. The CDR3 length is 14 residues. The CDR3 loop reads CAGRQGVFNSPLHF. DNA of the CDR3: TGTGCCGGCCGACAGGGGGTGTTTAATTCACCCCTCCACTTT.

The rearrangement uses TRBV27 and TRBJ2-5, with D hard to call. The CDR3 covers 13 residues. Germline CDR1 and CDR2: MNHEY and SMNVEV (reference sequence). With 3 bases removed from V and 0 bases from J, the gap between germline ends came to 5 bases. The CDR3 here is CASSFWDQETQYF. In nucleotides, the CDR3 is TGTGCCAGCAGTTTCTGGGACCAAGAGACCCAGTACTTC.

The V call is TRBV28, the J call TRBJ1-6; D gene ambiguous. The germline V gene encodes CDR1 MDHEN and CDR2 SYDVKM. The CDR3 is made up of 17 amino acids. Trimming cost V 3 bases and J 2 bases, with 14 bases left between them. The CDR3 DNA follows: TGTGCCAGCAGTTTGATAACGGGGATCACCTATAATTCACCCCTCCACTTT. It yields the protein CASSLITGITYNSPLHF.

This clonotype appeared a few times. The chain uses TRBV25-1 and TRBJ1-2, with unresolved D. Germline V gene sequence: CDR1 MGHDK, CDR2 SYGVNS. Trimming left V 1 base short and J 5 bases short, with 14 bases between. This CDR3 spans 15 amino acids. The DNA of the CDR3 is TGTGCCAGCAGTGAATTCCCGGCCGACCAGTATGGCTACACCTTC. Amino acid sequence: CASSEFPADQYGYTF.

CDR3 amino acids: CASSLVGSSGRPDTQYF. In DNA form, the CDR3 reads TGTGCCAGCAGCTTGGTCGGGTCTAGCGGGAGGCCAGATACGCAGTATTTT. This rearrangement joins TRBV5-6 to TRBJ2-3; 11 nucleotides line up with TRBD2. CDR3 length equals 17 residues. V shed 0 bases, J shed 4 bases, and the junction held 7 bases outside the gene matches. Germline V gene lookup returns CDR1 SGHDT and CDR2 YYEEEE.

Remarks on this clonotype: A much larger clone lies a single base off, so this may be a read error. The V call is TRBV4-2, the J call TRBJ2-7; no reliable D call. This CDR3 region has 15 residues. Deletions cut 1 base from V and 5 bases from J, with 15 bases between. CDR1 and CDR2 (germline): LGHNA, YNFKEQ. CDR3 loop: CASSQGFSSFHEQYF. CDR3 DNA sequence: TGTGCCAGCAGCCAAGGTTTCTCGTCTTTCCACGAGCAGTACTTC.

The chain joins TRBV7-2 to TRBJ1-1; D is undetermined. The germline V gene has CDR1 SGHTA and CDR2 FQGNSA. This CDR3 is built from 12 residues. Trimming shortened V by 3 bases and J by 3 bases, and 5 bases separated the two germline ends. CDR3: CASSLTYTEAFF. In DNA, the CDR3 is TGTGCCAGCAGCTTGACCTACACTGAAGCTTTCTTT.

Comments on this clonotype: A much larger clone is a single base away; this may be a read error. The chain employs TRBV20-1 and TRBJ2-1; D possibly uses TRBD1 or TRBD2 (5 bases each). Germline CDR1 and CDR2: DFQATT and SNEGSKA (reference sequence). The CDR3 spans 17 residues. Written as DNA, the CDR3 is TGCAGTGCCGACGATAGCTTAAGGGGAGTCGCCTACGATGAGCAGTTCTTC. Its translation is CSADDSLRGVAYDEQFF.

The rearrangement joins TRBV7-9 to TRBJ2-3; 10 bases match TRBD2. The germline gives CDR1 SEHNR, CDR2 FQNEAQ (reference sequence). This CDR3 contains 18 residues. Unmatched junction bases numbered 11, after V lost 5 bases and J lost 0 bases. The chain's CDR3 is CASSPAGGLAHSTDTQYF. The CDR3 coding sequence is TGTGCCAGCAGCCCCGCCGGGGGACTAGCGCATAGCACAGATACGCAGTATTTT.

For the CDR3, the DNA is TGTGCCAGCGTGAGGACTGAAGCTTTCTTT. It is translated as CASVRTEAFF. The chain has TRBV6-1 and TRBJ1-1; D call uncertain. The CDR3 sequence is 10 residues long. V lost 8 bases to trimming and J lost 5 bases, with 6 bases between them. Germline V gene sequence: CDR1 MNHNS, CDR2 SASEGT.

The CDR3 region is CASSMARGGLKNNEQFF. CDR3 coding DNA: TGTGCCAGCAGCATGGCTCGGGGTGGACTCAAAAACAATGAGCAGTTCTTC. The J gene is TRBJ2-1, the V gene TRBV7-8, with a possible D match to TRBD2 (5 bases). The CDR3 runs to 17 residues. Looked up from germline, CDR1 is SGHVS and CDR2 is FQNEAQ. V was cut by 5 bases and J by 5 bases, with 22 bases left in between.

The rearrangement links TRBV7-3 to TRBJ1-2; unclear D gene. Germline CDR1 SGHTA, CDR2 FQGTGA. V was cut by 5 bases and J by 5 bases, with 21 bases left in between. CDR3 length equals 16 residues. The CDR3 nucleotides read TGTGCCAGCAGCAGCCCTCGGCAGTACGCGGGGTATGGCTACACCTTC. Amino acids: CASSSPRQYAGYGYTF.

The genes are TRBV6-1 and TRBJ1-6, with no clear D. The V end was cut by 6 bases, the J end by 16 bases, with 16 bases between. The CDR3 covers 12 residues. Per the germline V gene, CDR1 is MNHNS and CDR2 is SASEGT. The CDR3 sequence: CASSSRIDRLHF. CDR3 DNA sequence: TGTGCCAGCAGCTCGAGAATTGATAGACTCCACTTT.

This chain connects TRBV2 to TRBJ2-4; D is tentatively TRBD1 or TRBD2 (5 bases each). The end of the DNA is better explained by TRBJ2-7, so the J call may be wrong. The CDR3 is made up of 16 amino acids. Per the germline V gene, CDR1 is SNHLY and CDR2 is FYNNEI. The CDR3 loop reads CASSEGSRKGPYEQYF. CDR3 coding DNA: TGTGCCAGCAGTGAAGGGTCTAGAAAGGGACCCTACGAGCAGTACTTC.

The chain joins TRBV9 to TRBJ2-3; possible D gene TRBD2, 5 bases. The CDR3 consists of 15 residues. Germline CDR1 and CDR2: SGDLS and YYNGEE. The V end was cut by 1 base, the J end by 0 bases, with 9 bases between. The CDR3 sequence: CASSVFRGSTDTQYF. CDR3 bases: TGTGCCAGCAGCGTATTCCGCGGGAGCACAGATACGCAGTATTTT.

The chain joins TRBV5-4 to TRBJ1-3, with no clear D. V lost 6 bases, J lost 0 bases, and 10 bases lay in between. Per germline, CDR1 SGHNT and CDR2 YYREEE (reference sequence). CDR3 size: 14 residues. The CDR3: CASTMDVSGNTIYF. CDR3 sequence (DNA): TGTGCCAGCACCATGGATGTCTCTGGAAACACCATATATTTT.

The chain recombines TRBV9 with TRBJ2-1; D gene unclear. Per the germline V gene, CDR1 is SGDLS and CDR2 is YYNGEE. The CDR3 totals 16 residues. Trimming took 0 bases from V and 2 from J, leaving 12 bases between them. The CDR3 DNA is TGTGCCAGCAGCGTAGTAGGTAGTAGTACCTACAATGAGCAGTTCTTC. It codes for CASSVVGSSTYNEQFF.

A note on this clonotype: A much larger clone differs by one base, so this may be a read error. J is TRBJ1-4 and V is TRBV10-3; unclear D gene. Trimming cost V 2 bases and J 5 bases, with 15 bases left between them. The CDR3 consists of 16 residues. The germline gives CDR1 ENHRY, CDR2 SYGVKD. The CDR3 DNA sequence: TGTGCCATCAGTGAGACAACCGAAGGTCCCAATGAAAAACTGTTTTTT. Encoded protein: CAISETTEGPNEKLFF.

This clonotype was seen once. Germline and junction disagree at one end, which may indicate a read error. CDR3 amino acids: CSTSFDRGTLETQYF. DNA of the CDR3: TGCAGTACTAGTTTCGACAGGGGAACCCTGGAGACCCAGTACTTC. V and J are TRBV20-1 and TRBJ2-5, with 8 bases matching TRBD1. Germline V gene sequence: CDR1 DFQATT, CDR2 SNEGSKA (reference sequence). CDR3 length: 15 residues.